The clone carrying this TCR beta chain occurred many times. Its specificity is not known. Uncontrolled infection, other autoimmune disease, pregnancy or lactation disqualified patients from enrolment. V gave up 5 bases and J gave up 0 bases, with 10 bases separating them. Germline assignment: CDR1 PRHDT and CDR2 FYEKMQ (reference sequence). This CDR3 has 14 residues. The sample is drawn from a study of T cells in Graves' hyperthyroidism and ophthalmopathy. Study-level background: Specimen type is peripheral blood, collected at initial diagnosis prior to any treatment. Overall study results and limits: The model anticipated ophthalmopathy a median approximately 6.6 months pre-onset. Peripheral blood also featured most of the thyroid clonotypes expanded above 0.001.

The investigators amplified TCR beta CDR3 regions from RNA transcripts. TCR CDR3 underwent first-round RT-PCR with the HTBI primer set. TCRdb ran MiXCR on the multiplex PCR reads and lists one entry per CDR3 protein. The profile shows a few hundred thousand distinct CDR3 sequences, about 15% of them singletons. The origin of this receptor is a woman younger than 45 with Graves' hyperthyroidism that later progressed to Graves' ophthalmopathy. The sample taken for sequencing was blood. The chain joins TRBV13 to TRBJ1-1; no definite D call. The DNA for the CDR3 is TGTGCCAGCAGCACTACTACAGTGAACACTGAAGCTTTCTTT. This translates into CASSTTTVNTEAFF.